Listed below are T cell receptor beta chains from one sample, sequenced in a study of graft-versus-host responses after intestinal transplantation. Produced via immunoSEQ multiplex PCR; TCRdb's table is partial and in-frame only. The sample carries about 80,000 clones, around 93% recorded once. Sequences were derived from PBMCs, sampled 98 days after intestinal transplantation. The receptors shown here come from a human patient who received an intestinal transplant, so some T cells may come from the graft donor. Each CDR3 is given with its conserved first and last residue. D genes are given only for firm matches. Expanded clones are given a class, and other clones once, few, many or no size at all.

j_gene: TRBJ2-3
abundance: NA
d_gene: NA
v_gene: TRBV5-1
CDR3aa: CASSPRDFDSTDTQYF
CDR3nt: TGCGCCAGCAGCCCCCGGGACTTTGACAGCACAGATACGCAGTATTTT

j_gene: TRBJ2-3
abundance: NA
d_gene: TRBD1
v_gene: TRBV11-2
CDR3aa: CASSRWDRGIPDTQYF
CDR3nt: TGTGCCAGCAGCCGATGGGACAGGGGGATCCCAGATACGCAGTATTTT

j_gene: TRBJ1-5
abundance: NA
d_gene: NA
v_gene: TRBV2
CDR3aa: CASRLSLGNQPQHF
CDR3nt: TGTGCCAGCAGGCTATCTTTGGGGAATCAGCCCCAGCATTTT

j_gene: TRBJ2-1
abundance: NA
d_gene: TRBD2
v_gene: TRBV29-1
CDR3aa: CSVPPPILSGETNEQFF
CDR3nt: TGCAGCGTTCCTCCACCCATCCTTAGCGGGGAGACAAATGAGCAGTTCTTC

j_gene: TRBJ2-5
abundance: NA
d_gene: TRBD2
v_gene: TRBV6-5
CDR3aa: CASSRLAAQETQYF
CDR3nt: TGTGCCAGCAGTCGACTAGCGGCGCAAGAGACCCAGTACTTC

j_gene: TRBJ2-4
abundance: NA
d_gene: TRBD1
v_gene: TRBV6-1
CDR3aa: CASIQQGAAKNIQYF
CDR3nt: TGTGCCAGCATTCAGCAGGGGGCGGCCAAAAACATTCAGTACTTC

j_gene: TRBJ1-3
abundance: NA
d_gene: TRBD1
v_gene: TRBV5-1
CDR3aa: CASSLGSGQTGSTAGNTIYF
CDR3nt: TGCGCCAGCAGCTTGGGTTCGGGACAGACAGGATCAACGGCTGGAAACACCATATATTTT

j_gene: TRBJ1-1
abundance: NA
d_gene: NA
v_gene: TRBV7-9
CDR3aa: CASNRGTEAFF
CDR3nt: TGTGCCAGCAACCGGGGCACTGAAGCTTTCTTT

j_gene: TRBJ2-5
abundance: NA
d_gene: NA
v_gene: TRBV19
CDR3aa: CASSDLQGGRYF
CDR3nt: TGTGCCAGTAGTGACCTTCAGGGGGGAAGATACTTC

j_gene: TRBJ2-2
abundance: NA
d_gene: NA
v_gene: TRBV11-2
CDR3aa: CASSPGPSPIGELFF
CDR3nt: TGTGCCAGCAGCCCAGGACCAAGTCCCATCGGGGAGCTGTTTTTT

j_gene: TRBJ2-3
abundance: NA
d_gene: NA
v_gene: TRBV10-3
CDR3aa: CAISGRDGLTDTQYF
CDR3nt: TGTGCCATCAGTGGCCGGGACGGACTCACAGATACGCAGTATTTT

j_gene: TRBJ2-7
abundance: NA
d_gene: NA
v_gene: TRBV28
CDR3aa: CASSLSSSAWGEQYF
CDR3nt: TGTGCCAGCAGTTTAAGCTCCTCGGCGTGGGGAGAGCAGTACTTC

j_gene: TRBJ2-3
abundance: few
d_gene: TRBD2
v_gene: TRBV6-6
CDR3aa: CASSFGAGGADTQYF
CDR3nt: TGTGCCAGCAGTTTCGGAGCGGGAGGCGCAGATACGCAGTATTTT

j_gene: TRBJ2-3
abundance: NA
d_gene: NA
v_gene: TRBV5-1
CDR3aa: CASSFGRDSSTDTQYF
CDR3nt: TGCGCCAGCAGCTTCGGACGGGACTCTAGCACAGATACGCAGTATTTT

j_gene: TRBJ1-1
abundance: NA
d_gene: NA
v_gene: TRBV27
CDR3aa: CASSLRGGQGWTHTEAFF
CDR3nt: TGTGCCAGCAGTTTAAGGGGTGGGCAGGGGTGGACGCACACTGAAGCTTTCTTT

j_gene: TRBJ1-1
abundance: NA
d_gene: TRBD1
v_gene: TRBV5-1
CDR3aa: CASRPGTGAMNTEAFF
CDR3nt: TGCGCCAGCAGACCCGGGACAGGGGCGATGAACACTGAAGCTTTCTTT

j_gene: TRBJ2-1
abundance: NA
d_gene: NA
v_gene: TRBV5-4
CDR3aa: CASSSRPTGNEQFF
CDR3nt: TGTGCCAGCAGCTCGAGGCCCACAGGAAATGAGCAGTTCTTC

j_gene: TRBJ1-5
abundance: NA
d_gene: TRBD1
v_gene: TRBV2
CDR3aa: CASSVFGQGNNQPQHF
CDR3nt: TGTGCCAGCAGTGTATTTGGACAGGGCAACAATCAGCCCCAGCATTTT

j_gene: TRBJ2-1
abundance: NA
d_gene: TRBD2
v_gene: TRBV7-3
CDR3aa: CASSPSKLAGGPPNEQFF
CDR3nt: TGTGCCAGCAGCCCGTCGAAACTAGCGGGGGGGCCACCCAATGAGCAGTTCTTC

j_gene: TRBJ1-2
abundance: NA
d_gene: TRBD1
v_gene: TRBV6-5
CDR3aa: CASKNTGGANYGYTF
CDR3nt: TGTGCCAGCAAAAATACAGGGGGCGCTAACTATGGCTACACCTTC

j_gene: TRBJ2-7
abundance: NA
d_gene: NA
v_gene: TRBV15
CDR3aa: CATSRDSSGHPYEQYF
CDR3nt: TGTGCCACCAGCAGAGATTCCTCCGGACACCCATACGAGCAGTACTTC

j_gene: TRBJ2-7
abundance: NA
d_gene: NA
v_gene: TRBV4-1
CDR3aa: CASSQDQGGYEQYF
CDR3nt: TGCGCCAGCAGCCAAGACCAGGGGGGCTACGAGCAGTACTTC

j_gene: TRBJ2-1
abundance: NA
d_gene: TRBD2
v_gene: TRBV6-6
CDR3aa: CASRTSRVNNEQFF
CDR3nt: TGTGCCAGCAGGACTAGCAGAGTGAACAATGAGCAGTTCTTC

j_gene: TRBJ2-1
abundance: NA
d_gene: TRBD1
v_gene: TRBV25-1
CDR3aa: CASSEFGQGIGNEQFF
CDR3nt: TGTGCCAGCAGTGAATTCGGACAGGGGATCGGGAATGAGCAGTTCTTC

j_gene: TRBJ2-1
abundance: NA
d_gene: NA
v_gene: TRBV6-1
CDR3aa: CASSEALGSYNEQFF
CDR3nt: TGTGCCAGCAGTGAAGCGCTCGGGAGTTACAATGAGCAGTTCTTC

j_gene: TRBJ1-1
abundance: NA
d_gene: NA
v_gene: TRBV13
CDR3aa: CASSPFTEAFF
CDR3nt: TGTGCCAGCAGCCCCTTTACTGAAGCTTTCTTT

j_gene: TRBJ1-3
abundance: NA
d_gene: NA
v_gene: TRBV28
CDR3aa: CASSPPQTGNTIYF
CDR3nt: TGTGCCAGCAGTCCCCCGCAGACTGGAAACACCATATATTTT

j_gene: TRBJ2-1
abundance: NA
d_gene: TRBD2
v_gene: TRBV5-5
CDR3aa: CASSLLAGGLEQFF
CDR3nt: TGTGCCAGCAGCTTACTAGCGGGGGGGCTTGAGCAGTTCTTC

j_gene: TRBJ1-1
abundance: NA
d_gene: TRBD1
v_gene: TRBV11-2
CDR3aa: CASSFRTGGVLVTEAFF
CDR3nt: TGTGCCAGCAGCTTCCGGACAGGGGGCGTGTTGGTCACTGAAGCTTTCTTT

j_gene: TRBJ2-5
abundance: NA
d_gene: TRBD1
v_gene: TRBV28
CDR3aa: CASSLFGDSQFKETQYF
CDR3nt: TGTGCCAGCAGTTTATTCGGGGACAGTCAATTCAAAGAGACCCAGTACTTC

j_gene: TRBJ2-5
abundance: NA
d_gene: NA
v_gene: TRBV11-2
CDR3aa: CASSLFGVETQYF
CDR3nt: TGTGCCAGCAGCTTATTTGGGGTAGAGACCCAGTACTTC

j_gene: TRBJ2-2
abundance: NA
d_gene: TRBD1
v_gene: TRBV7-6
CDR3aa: CASSSSRDRVDTGELFF
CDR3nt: TGTGCCAGCAGCTCGTCCCGGGACAGGGTTGATACCGGGGAGCTGTTTTTT